The clone carrying this T cell receptor (beta chain) has ten or more counts. What it binds is unknown. Amplified TCR beta CDR3 regions came from RNA transcripts. RT-PCR in the first round (using the HTBI primer set) targeted the TCR CDR3. TCRdb processed the multiplex PCR reads anew with MiXCR; each CDR3 protein has one entry. The sample gives 200,000 to 300,000 distinct CDR3 sequences, approximately 23% of which show up once; about a third is in the top ten. This entry comes from a study of T cells in Graves' hyperthyroidism and ophthalmopathy. Study overall: Peripheral blood sampling occurred at initial diagnosis, before any treatment. Study conclusions and caveats: Researchers report that a 13 V-J model separated ophthalmopathy from stable hyperthyroidism.

Any patient presenting with uncontrolled infection, other autoimmune disease, pregnancy or lactation was left out. Orbital computed tomography, thyroid ultrasound, serum thyroxine and TRAb, and clinical symptoms together informed the diagnoses. CDR3 length: 14 residues. Germline-derived CDR1 and CDR2 are MGHRA and YSYEKL. Between the trimmed V and J ends, which lost 0 bases and 2 bases, there was a span of 7 bases. This receptor was obtained from a woman aged 35 to 49 with Graves' ophthalmopathy. Sequenced input: blood. The chain couples TRBV4-1 to TRBJ2-5; D is perhaps TRBD1 (6 bases). CDR3 sequence reads: CASSQEGQQETQYF. The CDR3 DNA reads TGCGCCAGCAGCCAAGAAGGACAGCAAGAGACCCAGTACTTC.